This TCR beta chain was retrieved from a study of blood T cell repertoires in COVID-19. Per the authors' pipeline: How many nucleated cells were present was estimated from reference gene primer amplification. Repertoires were generated with immunoSEQ multiplex PCR, while TCRdb's copy carries only in-frame clones and drops some. The V and J calls and the clone size are those of that table, but D and trimming were determined from the DNA. This sample has some 170,000 clones, with around three quarters found just once. V was pared by 4 bases and J by 0 bases, with 4 bases of the junction left unmatched. This CDR3 has 15 residues. Germline-derived CDR1 and CDR2 are ENHRY and SYGVKD.

This TCR was recovered from a man aged 55 to 70 with acute or convalescent COVID-19. The sample taken for sequencing was peripheral blood. This chain connects TRBV10-3 to TRBJ2-3, with 7 bases that match TRBD2. The CDR3 sequence: CAISGAGPSTDTQYF. The CDR3 nucleotides read TGTGCCATCAGTGGAGCGGGGCCTAGCACAGATACGCAGTATTTT.